This T cell receptor (beta chain) was observed in a study of blood T cells in healthy people across ages. With V trimmed by 6 bases and J by 2 bases, 7 bases remained unmatched. This CDR3 is built from 14 residues. Looked up from germline, CDR1 is MNHEY and CDR2 is SVGAGI. The second PCR ran about 6 to 12 cycles with a sample-barcoded 5' primer and J-beta primers. TCRdb reprocessed the 5' RACE reads via MiXCR and lists one record per CDR3 protein. Among 730,000 or so distinct CDR3 sequences listed, 35% to 50% were seen once. Only a few counts were recorded for this clonotype. What it binds is not known. Findings and caveats of the study: TCR beta diversity was tightly associated with the proportion of naive T cells.

Peripheral blood, 9.5 to 10 milliliters per donor, was collected. Every sample yielded at least 6.5 million isolated PBMCs. V is TRBV6-5 and J is TRBJ2-7; 7 bases align to TRBD1. The sequence was obtained from a man at least 80 years old in good health. Source material: blood. CDR3: CASSRTGLTYEQYF. In nucleotides, the CDR3 is TGTGCCAGCAGCCGGACAGGATTAACCTACGAGCAGTACTTC.